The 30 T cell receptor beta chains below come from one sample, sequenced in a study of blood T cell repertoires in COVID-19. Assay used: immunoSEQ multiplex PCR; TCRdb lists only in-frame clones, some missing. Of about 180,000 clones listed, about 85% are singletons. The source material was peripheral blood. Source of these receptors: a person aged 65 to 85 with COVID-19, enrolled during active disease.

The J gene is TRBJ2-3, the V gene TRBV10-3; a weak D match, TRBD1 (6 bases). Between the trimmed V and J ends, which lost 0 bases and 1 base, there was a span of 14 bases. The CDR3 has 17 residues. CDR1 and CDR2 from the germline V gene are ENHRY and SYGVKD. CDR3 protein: CAISESVGGTRTDTQYF. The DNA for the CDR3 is TGTGCCATCAGTGAGTCGGTTGGGGGCACTCGCACAGATACGCAGTATTTT.

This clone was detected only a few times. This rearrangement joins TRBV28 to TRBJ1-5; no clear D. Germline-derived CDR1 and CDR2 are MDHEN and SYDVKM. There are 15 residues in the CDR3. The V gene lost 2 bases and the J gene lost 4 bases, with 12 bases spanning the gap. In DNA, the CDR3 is TGTGCCAGCAGTTTAAGCATGGCGGGTAATCAGCCCCAGCATTTT. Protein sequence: CASSLSMAGNQPQHF.

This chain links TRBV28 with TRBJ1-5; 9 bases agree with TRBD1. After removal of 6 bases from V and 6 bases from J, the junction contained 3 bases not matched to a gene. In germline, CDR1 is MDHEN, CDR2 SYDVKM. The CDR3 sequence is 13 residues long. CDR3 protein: CASRTQGAQPQHF. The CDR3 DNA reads TGTGCCAGCAGAACACAGGGGGCTCAGCCCCAGCATTTT.

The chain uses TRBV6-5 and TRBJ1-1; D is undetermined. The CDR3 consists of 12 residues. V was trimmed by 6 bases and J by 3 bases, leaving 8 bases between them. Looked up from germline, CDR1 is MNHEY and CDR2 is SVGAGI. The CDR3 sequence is CASSRRDTEAFF. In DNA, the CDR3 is TGTGCCAGCAGCCGCCGGGACACTGAAGCTTTCTTT.

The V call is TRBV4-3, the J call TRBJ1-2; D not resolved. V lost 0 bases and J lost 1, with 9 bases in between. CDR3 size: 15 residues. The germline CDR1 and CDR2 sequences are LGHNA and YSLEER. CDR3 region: CASSQDVDYNYGYTF. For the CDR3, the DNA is TGCGCCAGCAGCCAAGATGTAGACTATAACTATGGCTACACCTTC.

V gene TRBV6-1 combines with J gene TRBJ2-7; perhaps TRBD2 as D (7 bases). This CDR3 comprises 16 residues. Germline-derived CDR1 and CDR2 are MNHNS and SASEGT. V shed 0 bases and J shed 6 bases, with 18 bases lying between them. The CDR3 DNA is TGTGCCAGCAGTGAAGCGCTGGGAGGGGGGAGAAGCGAGCAGTACTTC. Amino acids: CASSEALGGGRSEQYF.

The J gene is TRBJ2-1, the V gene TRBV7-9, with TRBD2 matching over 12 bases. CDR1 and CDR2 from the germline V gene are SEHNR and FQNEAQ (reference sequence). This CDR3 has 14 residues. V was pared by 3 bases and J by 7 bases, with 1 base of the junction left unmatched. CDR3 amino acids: CASSLGTSGNEQFF. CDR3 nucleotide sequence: TGTGCCAGCAGCTTGGGGACTAGCGGGAATGAGCAGTTCTTC. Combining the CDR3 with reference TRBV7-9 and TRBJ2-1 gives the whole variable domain DTGVSQNPRHKITKRGQNVTFRCDPISEHNRLYWYRQTLGQGPEFLTYFQNEAQLEKSRLLSDRFSAERPKGSFSTLEIQRTEQGDSAMYLCASSLGTSGNEQFFGPGTRLTVL.

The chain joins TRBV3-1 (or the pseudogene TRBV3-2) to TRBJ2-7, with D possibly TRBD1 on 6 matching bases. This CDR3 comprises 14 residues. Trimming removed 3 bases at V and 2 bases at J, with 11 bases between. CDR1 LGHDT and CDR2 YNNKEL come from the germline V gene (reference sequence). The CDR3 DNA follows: TGTGCCAGCAGCCATGACAGGCCCGCCTACGAGCAGTACTTC. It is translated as CASSHDRPAYEQYF.

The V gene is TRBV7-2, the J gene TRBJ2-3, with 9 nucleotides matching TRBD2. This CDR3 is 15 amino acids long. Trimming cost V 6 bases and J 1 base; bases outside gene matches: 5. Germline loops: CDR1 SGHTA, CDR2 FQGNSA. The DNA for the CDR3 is TGTGCCAGCAGACTGGCGGGGGGGCGCACAGATACGCAGTATTTT. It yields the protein CASRLAGGRTDTQYF.

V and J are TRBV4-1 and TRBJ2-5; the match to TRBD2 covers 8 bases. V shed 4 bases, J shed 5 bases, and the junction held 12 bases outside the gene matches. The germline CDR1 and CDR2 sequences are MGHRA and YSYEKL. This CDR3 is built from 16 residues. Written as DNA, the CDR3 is TGCGCCAGCAGCCCGCTAGCGGGCGGGCTACGGGAGACCCAGTACTTC. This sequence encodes CASSPLAGGLRETQYF.

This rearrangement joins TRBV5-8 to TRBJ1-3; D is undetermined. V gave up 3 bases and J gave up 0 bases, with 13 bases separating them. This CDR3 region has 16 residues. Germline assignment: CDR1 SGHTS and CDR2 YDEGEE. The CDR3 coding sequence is TGTGCCAGCAGCTCCACCGACACATACTCTGGAAACACCATATATTTT. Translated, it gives CASSSTDTYSGNTIYF.

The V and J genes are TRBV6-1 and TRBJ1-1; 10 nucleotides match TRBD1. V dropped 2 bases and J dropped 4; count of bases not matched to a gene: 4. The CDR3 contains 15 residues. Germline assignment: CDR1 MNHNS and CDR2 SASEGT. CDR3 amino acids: CASSERQGAGTEAFF. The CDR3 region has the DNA TGTGCCAGCAGTGAAAGACAGGGGGCAGGCACTGAAGCTTTCTTT.

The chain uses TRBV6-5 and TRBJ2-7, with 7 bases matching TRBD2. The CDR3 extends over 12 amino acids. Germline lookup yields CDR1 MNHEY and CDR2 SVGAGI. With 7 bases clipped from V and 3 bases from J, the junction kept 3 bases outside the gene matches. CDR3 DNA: TGTGCCAGCATGGGGGGGATCTACGAGCAGTACTTC. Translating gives CASMGGIYEQYF.

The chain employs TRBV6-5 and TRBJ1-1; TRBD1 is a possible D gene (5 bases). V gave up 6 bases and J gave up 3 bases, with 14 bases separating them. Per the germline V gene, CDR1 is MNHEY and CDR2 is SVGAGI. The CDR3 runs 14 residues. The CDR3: CASRYRRGDTEAFF. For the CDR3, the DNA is TGTGCCAGCAGGTACAGGCGGGGAGACACTGAAGCTTTCTTT.

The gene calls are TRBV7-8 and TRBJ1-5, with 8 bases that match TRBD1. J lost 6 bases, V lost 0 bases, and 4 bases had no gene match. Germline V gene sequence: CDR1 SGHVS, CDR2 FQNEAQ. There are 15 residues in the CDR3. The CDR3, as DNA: TGTGCCAGCAGCTTAGCTCCCAGGGGGCGTCAGCCCCAGCATTTT. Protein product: CASSLAPRGRQPQHF.

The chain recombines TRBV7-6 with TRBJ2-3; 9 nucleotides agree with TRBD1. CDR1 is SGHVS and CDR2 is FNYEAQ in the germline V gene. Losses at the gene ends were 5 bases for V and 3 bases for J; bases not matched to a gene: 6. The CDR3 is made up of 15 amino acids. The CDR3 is CASSAGTGRTDTQYF. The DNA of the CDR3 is TGTGCCAGCAGCGCCGGGACAGGGAGAACAGATACGCAGTATTTT.

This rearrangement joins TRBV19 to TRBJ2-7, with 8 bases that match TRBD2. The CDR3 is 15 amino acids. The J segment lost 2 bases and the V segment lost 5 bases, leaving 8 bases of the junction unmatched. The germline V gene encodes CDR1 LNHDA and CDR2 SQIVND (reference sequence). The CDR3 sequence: CASSSPGGGTYEQYF. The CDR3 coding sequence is TGTGCCAGTAGTTCCCCGGGGGGGGGTACCTACGAGCAGTACTTC.

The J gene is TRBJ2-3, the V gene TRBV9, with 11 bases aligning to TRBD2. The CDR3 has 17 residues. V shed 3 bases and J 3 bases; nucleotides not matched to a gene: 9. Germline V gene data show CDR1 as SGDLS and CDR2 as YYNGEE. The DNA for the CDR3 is TGTGCCAGCAGCGATAGCGGGGGGGCCCGGGAAACAGATACGCAGTATTTT. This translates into CASSDSGGARETDTQYF.

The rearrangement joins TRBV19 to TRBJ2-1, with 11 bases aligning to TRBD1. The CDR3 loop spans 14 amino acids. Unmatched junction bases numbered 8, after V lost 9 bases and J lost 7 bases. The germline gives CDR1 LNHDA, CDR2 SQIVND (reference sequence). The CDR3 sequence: CASLDRGPSNEQFF. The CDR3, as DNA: TGTGCCAGCCTGGACAGGGGGCCAAGTAATGAGCAGTTCTTC.

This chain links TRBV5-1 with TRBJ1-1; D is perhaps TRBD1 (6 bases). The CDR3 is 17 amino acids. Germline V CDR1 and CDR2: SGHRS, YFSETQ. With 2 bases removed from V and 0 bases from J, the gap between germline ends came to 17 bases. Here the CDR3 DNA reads TGCGCCAGCAGCTTATACAGCGCAGGGGTAATGAACACTGAAGCTTTCTTT. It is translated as CASSLYSAGVMNTEAFF.

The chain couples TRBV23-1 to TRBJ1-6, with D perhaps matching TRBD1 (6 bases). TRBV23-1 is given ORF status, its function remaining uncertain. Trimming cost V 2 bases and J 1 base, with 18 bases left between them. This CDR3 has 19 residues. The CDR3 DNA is TGCGCCAGCAGTCAAAGTTCGGGGGGCGCTGGGTCCTATAATTCACCCCTCCACTTT. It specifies CASSQSSGGAGSYNSPLHF.

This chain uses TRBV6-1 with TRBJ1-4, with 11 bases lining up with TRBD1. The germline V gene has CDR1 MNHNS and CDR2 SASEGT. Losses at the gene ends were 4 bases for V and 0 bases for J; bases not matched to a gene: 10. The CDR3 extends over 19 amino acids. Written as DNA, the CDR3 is TGTGCCAGCAGTGGAGGACAGGGGGCCTGGAGTGCAACTAATGAAAAACTGTTTTTT. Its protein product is CASSGGQGAWSATNEKLFF.

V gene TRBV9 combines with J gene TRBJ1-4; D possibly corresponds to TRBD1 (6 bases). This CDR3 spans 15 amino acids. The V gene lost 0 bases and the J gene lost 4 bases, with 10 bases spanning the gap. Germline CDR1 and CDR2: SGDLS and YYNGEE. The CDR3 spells CASSVEGVINEKLFF. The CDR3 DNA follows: TGTGCCAGCAGCGTAGAGGGGGTGATTAATGAAAAACTGTTTTTT.

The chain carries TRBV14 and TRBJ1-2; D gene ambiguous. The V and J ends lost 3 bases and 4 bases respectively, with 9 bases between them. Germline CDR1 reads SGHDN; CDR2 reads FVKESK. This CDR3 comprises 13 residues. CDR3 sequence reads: CASSQSQFYGYTF. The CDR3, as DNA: TGTGCCAGCAGCCAGTCACAGTTCTATGGCTACACCTTC.

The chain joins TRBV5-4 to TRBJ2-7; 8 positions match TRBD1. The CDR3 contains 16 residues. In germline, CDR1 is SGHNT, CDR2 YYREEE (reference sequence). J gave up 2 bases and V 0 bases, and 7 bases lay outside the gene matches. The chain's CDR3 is CASSLGGETGAYEQYF. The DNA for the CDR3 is TGTGCCAGCAGCTTGGGGGGCGAGACAGGGGCCTACGAGCAGTACTTC.

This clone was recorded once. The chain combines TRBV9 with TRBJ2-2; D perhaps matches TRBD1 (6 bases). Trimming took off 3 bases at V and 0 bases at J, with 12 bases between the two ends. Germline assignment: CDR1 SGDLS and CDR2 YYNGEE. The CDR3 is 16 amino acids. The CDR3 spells CASSAPGAANTGELFF. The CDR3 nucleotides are TGTGCCAGCAGCGCACCAGGGGCCGCGAACACCGGGGAGCTGTTTTTT.

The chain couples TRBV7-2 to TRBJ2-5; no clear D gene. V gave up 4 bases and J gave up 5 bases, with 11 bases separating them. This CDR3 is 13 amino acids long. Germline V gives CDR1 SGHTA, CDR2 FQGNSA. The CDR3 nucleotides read TGTGCCAGCAGCTCGAACCCCAGTGAGACCCAGTACTTC. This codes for CASSSNPSETQYF.

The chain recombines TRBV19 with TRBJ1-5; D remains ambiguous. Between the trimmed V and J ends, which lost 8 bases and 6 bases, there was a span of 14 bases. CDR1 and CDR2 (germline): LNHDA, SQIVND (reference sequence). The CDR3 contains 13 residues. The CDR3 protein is CASEVGGSQPQHF. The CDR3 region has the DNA TGTGCCAGTGAGGTGGGAGGAAGTCAGCCCCAGCATTTT.

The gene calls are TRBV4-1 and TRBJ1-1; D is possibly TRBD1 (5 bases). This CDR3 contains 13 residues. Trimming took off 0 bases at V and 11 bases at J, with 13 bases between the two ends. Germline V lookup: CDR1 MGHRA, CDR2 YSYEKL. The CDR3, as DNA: TGCGCCAGCAGCCAAGAGGCACAGGAGGGGGCTTTCTTT. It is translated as CASSQEAQEGAFF.

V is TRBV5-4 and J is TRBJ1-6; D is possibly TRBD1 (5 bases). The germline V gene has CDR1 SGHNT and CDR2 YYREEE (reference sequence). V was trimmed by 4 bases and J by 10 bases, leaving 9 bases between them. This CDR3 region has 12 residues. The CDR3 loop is CASSTQGSPLHF. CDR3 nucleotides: TGTGCCAGCAGCACCCAGGGATCACCCCTCCACTTT.